This T cell receptor (beta chain) was sequenced for a study of blood T cell repertoires in COVID-19. Study context: Acute and convalescent COVID-19 samples came from the United States, Italy and Spain.

V lost 0 bases and J lost 5, with 20 bases in between. The CDR3 length is 17 residues. Germline V lookup: CDR1 SGDLS, CDR2 YYNGEE. Sequencing used immunoSEQ multiplex PCR; TCRdb keeps in-frame clones, though not all of them. The sample records hundreds of thousands of clones, 90% being singletons. The clonotype comes from a man aged 55 to 70 who had recovered from COVID-19. The sequenced sample consisted of PBMCs or T cells enriched from blood (not recorded which). The chain employs TRBV9 and TRBJ1-1; tentative D call: TRBD1 (6 bases). The CDR3 loop reads CASSVGSGGASLTEAFF. CDR3 DNA: TGTGCCAGCAGCGTAGGATCTGGGGGCGCAAGTTTAACTGAAGCTTTCTTT.